This T cell receptor (beta chain) was identified during a study of cytomegalovirus exposure and HLA in healthy donors. Findings and caveats of the study: Across donors, sequencing depth was assumed by presence/absence analyses to be roughly uniform. The authors later linked a missense DCLRE1C variant to TCR beta V- and J-gene trimming. CMV serostatus was the sole immune exposure information available.

A word on this clone: Its antigen is currently unknown.

The PCR was carried out with 60 Vbeta primers and 13 Jbeta primers. The authors' processing: The authors later counted 70 million to 80 million unique TCR beta chains, around 9.9 million of them shared. Only in-frame clones appear in the TCRdb table, and some are missing; sequencing was by immunoSEQ multiplex PCR. The V and J calls and clone size are taken from that table; D and trimming were inferred from the DNA. The table lists approximately 190,000 clones, around 84% of them singletons. Losses at the gene ends were 8 bases for V and 4 bases for J; bases not matched to a gene: 7. Per germline, CDR1 MNHNS and CDR2 SASEGT. This CDR3 has 14 amino acids.

This TCR was sampled from a man aged 35 to 55 in good health and CMV-seropositive. Sequenced sample: PBMCs. This chain connects TRBV6-1 to TRBJ1-3; 8 bases agree with TRBD1. The CDR3 reads CASCQGASGNTIYF. The CDR3 DNA sequence: TGTGCCAGCTGCCAGGGGGCGTCGGGAAACACCATATATTTT.